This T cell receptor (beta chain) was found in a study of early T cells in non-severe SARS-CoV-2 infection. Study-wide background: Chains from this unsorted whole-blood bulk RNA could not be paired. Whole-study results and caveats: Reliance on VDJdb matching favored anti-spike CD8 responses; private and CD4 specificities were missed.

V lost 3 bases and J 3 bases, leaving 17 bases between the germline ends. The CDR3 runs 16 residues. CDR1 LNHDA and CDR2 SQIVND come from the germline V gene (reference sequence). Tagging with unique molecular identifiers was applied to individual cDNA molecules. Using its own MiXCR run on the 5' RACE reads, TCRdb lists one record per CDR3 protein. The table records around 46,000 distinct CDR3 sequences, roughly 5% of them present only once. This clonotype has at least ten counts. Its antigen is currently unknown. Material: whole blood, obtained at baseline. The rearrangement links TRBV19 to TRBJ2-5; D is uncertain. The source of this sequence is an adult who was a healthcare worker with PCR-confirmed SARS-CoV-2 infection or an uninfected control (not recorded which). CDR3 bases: TGTGCCAGTAGTATTTACTTCGGGCAGGCCGAAGAGACCCAGTACTTC. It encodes CASSIYFGQAEETQYF.